This TCR beta chain was sequenced during a study of cytomegalovirus exposure and HLA in healthy donors. Study-level information: Membership in the Caucasian-associated ancestry cluster was found for 81% of about 430 genotyped donors. Study-level results: Rates of TCR association differed by HLA locus in a later analysis, with DRB1 highest and HLA-C lowest. Of the V segments, some could not be distinguished, including TRBV6-2 and TRBV6-3, and were excluded.

Vbeta (60) and Jbeta (13) primers were used in the PCR. The repertoire was sequenced with immunoSEQ multiplex PCR; TCRdb's copy has only in-frame clones and lacks some. The table lists around 180,000 clones, around 80% of them singletons. A note on this clone: Its antigen is not known.

Trimming cost V 4 bases and J 4 bases; bases outside gene matches: 10. This CDR3 has 16 amino acids. Germline CDR1 and CDR2: SGHNT and YYREEE (reference sequence). The specimen was PBMCs. The chain couples TRBV5-4 to TRBJ2-5; 10 bases match TRBD1. This clonotype was sampled from a woman aged 50 to 60 in good health and CMV-seronegative. The chain's CDR3 is CASSPRQGAQGETQYF. CDR3 sequence (DNA): TGTGCCAGCAGCCCAAGACAGGGGGCGCAGGGAGAGACCCAGTACTTC.